Below are 32 T cell receptor beta chains sequenced from a single sample in a study of identical twins. Each CDR3 protein is one row after TCRdb ran MiXCR on the 5' RACE reads. The table lists 450,000 or so distinct CDR3 sequences, roughly 24% of them singletons, with about 3% in the top ten. The same sample was also studied in work on T cells expressing NK-cell markers.

The sequenced sample consisted of CD4+ T cells sorted from blood. Every receptor here comes from a woman aged 18-29 years in good health.

The chain has TRBV11-1 and TRBJ2-2, with 11 bases identical to TRBD2. The V gene's germline CDR1 is SGHAT and CDR2 FQDESV (reference sequence). The CDR3 runs 15 residues. V shed 4 bases, J shed 7 bases, and the junction held 5 bases outside the gene matches. CDR3 loop: CASSSSLAGDGELFF. DNA for the CDR3: TGTGCCAGCAGCTCCTCACTAGCGGGGGACGGGGAGCTGTTTTTT.

The genes are TRBV10-3 and TRBJ2-7, with D perhaps assigned TRBD1 or TRBD2 (5 bases each). Trimming stripped 6 bases from V and 6 bases from J, with 18 bases between. Germline values: CDR1 ENHRY, CDR2 SYGVKD. The CDR3 covers 14 residues. CDR3 sequence: CAISGLGTVGEQYF. In DNA form, the CDR3 reads TGTGCCATCAGCGGTCTCGGGACCGTGGGCGAGCAGTACTTC.

The chain links TRBV7-9 to TRBJ2-1; 13 bases agree with TRBD2. The CDR3 is made up of 14 amino acids. V lost 5 bases and J lost 10; bases outside the gene matches: 5. The germline V gene has CDR1 SEHNR and CDR2 FQNEAQ (reference sequence). CDR3 sequence: CASSRTSGSWEQFF. In DNA, the CDR3 is TGTGCCAGCAGCCGGACTAGCGGGAGTTGGGAGCAGTTCTTC.

The chain has TRBV7-2 and TRBJ2-7, with 12 bases that match TRBD2. CDR1 is SGHTA and CDR2 is FQGNSA in the germline V gene. V was clipped by 1 base and J by 5 bases; unmatched bases: 3. The CDR3 spans 15 residues. The CDR3 sequence: CASSLGLAGADEQYF. The CDR3 DNA is TGTGCCAGCAGCTTAGGACTAGCGGGGGCGGACGAGCAGTACTTC.

This clonotype has a handful of counts. The V call is TRBV6-5, the J call TRBJ2-7; 9 bases match TRBD2. V shed 2 bases and J 1 base; nucleotides not matched to a gene: 3. This CDR3 is built from 15 residues. Germline CDR1 MNHEY, CDR2 SVGAGI. The CDR3 coding sequence is TGTGCCAGCAGTTACCGGACTAGCGTGTCCTACGAGCAGTACTTC. The encoded protein is CASSYRTSVSYEQYF.

V gene TRBV2 combines with J gene TRBJ2-1; D gene ambiguous. V was clipped by 5 bases and J by 0 bases, with 11 bases between them. The V gene's germline CDR1 is SNHLY and CDR2 FYNNEI. The CDR3 is made up of 15 amino acids. DNA of the CDR3: TGTGCCAGCAGTATAGCCCCACCCTCCTACAATGAGCAGTTCTTC. Encoded protein: CASSIAPPSYNEQFF.

This clonotype was counted only a few times. This rearrangement joins TRBV29-1 to TRBJ2-4; D is ambiguous. The length of the CDR3 is 13 residues. V dropped 4 bases and J dropped 7 bases, with 14 bases sitting between them. CDR1 SQVTM and CDR2 ANQGSEA come from the germline V gene. The CDR3 sequence: CSVVGPAKNIQYF. In DNA, the CDR3 is TGCAGCGTTGTGGGCCCGGCAAAGAACATTCAGTACTTC. Filled out from reference TRBV29-1 and TRBJ2-4, the complete variable domain reads SAVISQKPSRDICQRGTSLTIQCQVDSQVTMMFWYRQQPGQSLTLIATANQGSEATYESGFVIDKFPISRPNLTFSTLTVSNMSPEDSSIYLCSVVGPAKNIQYFGAGTRLSVL.

The chain combines TRBV20-1 with TRBJ2-1; TRBD2 agrees at 8 bases. Germline CDR1 DFQATT, CDR2 SNEGSKA (reference sequence). The CDR3 consists of 16 residues. Trimming took 6 bases from V and 10 from J; bases not matched to a gene: 20. The CDR3 spells CSARSRTSSTLVEQFF. CDR3 coding DNA: TGCAGTGCCCGGTCCCGGACTAGCTCGACCTTGGTAGAGCAGTTCTTC.

The chain carries TRBV29-1 and TRBJ2-7; D may be TRBD1 or TRBD2 (5 bases each). The CDR3 extends over 11 amino acids. CDR1 SQVTM and CDR2 ANQGSEA come from the germline V gene. The V gene lost 4 bases and the J gene lost 6 bases, with 10 bases spanning the gap. Here the CDR3 reads CSVGLGPEQYF. The CDR3 DNA reads as TGCAGCGTTGGGTTGGGACCCGAGCAGTACTTC.

This clonotype was found a few times. This sequence joins TRBV11-2 and TRBJ2-1, with unresolved D. V was pared by 2 bases and J by 4 bases, with 6 bases between. The CDR3 totals 13 residues. The germline V gene has CDR1 SGHAT and CDR2 FQNNGV. In DNA, the CDR3 is TGTGCCAGCAGCTTACGGCCTTACAATGAGCAGTTCTTC. This translates into CASSLRPYNEQFF.

The chain couples TRBV29-1 to TRBJ1-1; D is possibly TRBD1 (5 bases). Germline CDR1 reads SQVTM; CDR2 reads ANQGSEA. V gave up 4 bases and J gave up 4 bases, with 16 bases separating them. The length of the CDR3 is 14 residues. DNA of the CDR3: TGCAGCGTTGCCCGTCAGGGCCTACCCACTGAAGCTTTCTTT. Protein: CSVARQGLPTEAFF.

This clonotype was found a few times. The genes are TRBV9 and TRBJ2-5; the D gene is possibly TRBD2 (6 bases). Germline-derived CDR1 and CDR2 are SGDLS and YYNGEE. There are 14 residues in the CDR3. V was clipped by 0 bases and J by 5 bases, with 11 bases between them. The CDR3 loop is CASSVVGGRETQYF. In DNA, the CDR3 is TGTGCCAGCAGCGTAGTTGGGGGGAGGGAGACCCAGTACTTC.

J is TRBJ1-4 and V is TRBV6-1, with D unresolved. Germline assignment: CDR1 MNHNS and CDR2 SASEGT. With 6 bases removed from V and 3 bases from J, the gap between germline ends came to 11 bases. The CDR3 covers 14 residues. CDR3 bases: TGTGCCAGCAGCCCTTCGCCGGCTAATGAAAAACTGTTTTTT. The encoded protein is CASSPSPANEKLFF.

This chain joins TRBV5-6 and TRBJ2-7; no firm D call. The CDR3 consists of 16 residues. With 2 bases removed from V and 2 bases from J, the gap between germline ends came to 17 bases. Germline lookup yields CDR1 SGHDT and CDR2 YYEEEE. The CDR3 here is CASSFRSDLETYEQYF. In DNA, the CDR3 is TGTGCCAGCAGCTTTCGGTCTGATCTGGAAACCTACGAGCAGTACTTC.

The chain carries TRBV20-1 and TRBJ1-1; D not resolved. The CDR3 loop spans 12 amino acids. V lost 4 bases to trimming and J lost 3 bases, with 9 bases between them. The germline V gene has CDR1 DFQATT and CDR2 SNEGSKA (reference sequence). CDR3 in DNA: TGCAGTGCTATGGGTAGCTACACTGAAGCTTTCTTT. Its protein is CSAMGSYTEAFF.

This clonotype was seen a single time. The gene calls are TRBV5-4 and TRBJ2-5; D unresolved. CDR3 length equals 14 residues. Trimming cost V 2 bases and J 4 bases, with 12 bases left between them. Germline V gives CDR1 SGHNT, CDR2 YYREEE (reference sequence). The CDR3 nucleotides are TGTGCCAGCAGCTTTGGATTGTGGGGAGAGACCCAGTACTTC. As protein: CASSFGLWGETQYF.

This clonotype was counted a few times. This chain uses TRBV11-2 with TRBJ1-1, with 11 nucleotides matching TRBD1. CDR1 and CDR2 from the germline V gene are SGHAT and FQNNGV. J gave up 3 bases and V 5 bases, and 14 bases lay outside the gene matches. The CDR3 sequence is 18 residues long. The CDR3 coding sequence is TGTGCCAGCAGCCAGATTGGATATTGGGGACAGGGGGACACTGAAGCTTTCTTT. It yields the protein CASSQIGYWGQGDTEAFF.

This clonotype has a handful of counts. The chain links TRBV6-5 to TRBJ2-5; D uncertain. Trimming cost V 4 bases and J 3 bases, with 21 bases left between them. Germline V lookup: CDR1 MNHEY, CDR2 SVGAGI. CDR3 length: 17 amino acids. CDR3 in amino acids: CASSFLLCSGFEETQYF. The CDR3 DNA is TGTGCCAGCAGTTTTCTACTCTGTTCGGGCTTCGAAGAGACCCAGTACTTC.

The V call is TRBV7-9, the J call TRBJ1-4, with unresolved D. V was shortened by 2 bases and J by 0 bases, with 16 bases between the two germline ends. The CDR3 totals 18 residues. Germline V CDR1 and CDR2: SEHNR, FQNEAQ (reference sequence). The CDR3 spells CASSLRLRLEPTNEKLFF. The CDR3 DNA reads as TGTGCCAGCAGCTTAAGGTTACGCCTAGAGCCAACTAATGAAAAACTGTTTTTT. Filled out from reference TRBV7-9 and TRBJ1-4, the complete variable domain reads DTGVSQNPRHKITKRGQNVTFRCDPISEHNRLYWYRQTLGQGPEFLTYFQNEAQLEKSRLLSDRFSAERPKGSFSTLEIQRTEQGDSAMYLCASSLRLRLEPTNEKLFFGSGTQLSVL.

The chain recombines TRBV7-2 with TRBJ2-2; D is ambiguous. V lost 1 base, J lost 8 bases, and 11 bases lay in between. This CDR3 is 14 amino acids long. CDR1 is SGHTA and CDR2 is FQGNSA in the germline V gene. The CDR3 is CASSLEPRMGELFF. CDR3 coding DNA: TGTGCCAGCAGCTTAGAGCCGAGAATGGGGGAGCTGTTTTTT.

Here the CDR3 reads CASSEGDDEKLFF. The CDR3, as DNA: TGTGCCAGCAGTGAAGGCGATGACGAAAAACTGTTTTTT. The genes are TRBV2 and TRBJ1-4; D gene unclear. The CDR3 totals 13 residues. Per the germline V gene, CDR1 is SNHLY and CDR2 is FYNNEI. Trimming cost V 1 base and J 8 bases, with 8 bases left between them.

This chain joins TRBV20-1 and TRBJ2-7, with 10 positions matching TRBD1. Trimming at V came to 2 bases and at J to 2 bases, leaving 3 bases not matched to a gene. The CDR3 loop spans 14 amino acids. CDR1 is DFQATT and CDR2 is SNEGSKA in the germline V gene (reference sequence). DNA for the CDR3: TGCAGTGCTAGAATCGACAGGGGGCCCTACGAGCAGTACTTC. This codes for CSARIDRGPYEQYF.

The gene calls are TRBV6-1 and TRBJ2-5, with 7 nucleotides matching TRBD1. This CDR3 has 14 residues. Germline CDR1 and CDR2: MNHNS and SASEGT. With 1 base clipped from V and 6 bases from J, the junction kept 5 bases outside the gene matches. CDR3 in amino acids: CASSEVTGVKTQYF. DNA for the CDR3: TGTGCCAGCAGTGAAGTCACAGGGGTAAAGACCCAGTACTTC.

The chain uses TRBV11-2 and TRBJ2-7; D possibly corresponds to TRBD1 (6 bases). Per germline, CDR1 SGHAT and CDR2 FQNNGV. V lost 5 bases and J 4 bases, leaving 15 bases between the germline ends. The CDR3 consists of 14 residues. This chain's CDR3 is CASSNYDRNYEQYF. CDR3 nucleotide sequence: TGTGCCAGCAGCAACTACGACAGGAATTACGAGCAGTACTTC.

The chain joins TRBV20-1 to TRBJ2-1; D unclear. Germline V gene lookup returns CDR1 DFQATT and CDR2 SNEGSKA (reference sequence). The CDR3 is 14 residues long. V dropped 1 base and J dropped 7 bases, with 14 bases sitting between them. Here the CDR3 reads CSARAAALGNEQFF. The CDR3 DNA is TGCAGTGCTAGAGCCGCAGCATTGGGAAATGAGCAGTTCTTC.

This chain uses TRBV20-1 with TRBJ2-7; 8 positions agree with TRBD2. Germline CDR1 DFQATT, CDR2 SNEGSKA (reference sequence). The CDR3 length is 15 residues. Unmatched junction bases numbered 5, after V lost 1 base and J lost 0 bases. The DNA for the CDR3 is TGCAGTGCTAGAGGGGGCGGGAGGCCCTCCTACGAGCAGTACTTC. It yields the protein CSARGGGRPSYEQYF.

This clonotype was detected only a few times. The chain combines TRBV29-1 with TRBJ2-7, with no clear D. The length of the CDR3 is 13 residues. Looked up from germline, CDR1 is SQVTM and CDR2 is ANQGSEA. With 7 bases removed from V and 4 bases from J, the gap between germline ends came to 17 bases. DNA for the CDR3: TGCAGCGCGACACCCTCCGACCCTTACGAGCAGTACTTC. It is translated as CSATPSDPYEQYF.

The chain joins TRBV7-6 to TRBJ2-1, with 7 bases identical to TRBD1. The CDR3 loop spans 14 amino acids. Germline assignment: CDR1 SGHVS and CDR2 FNYEAQ. After removal of 5 bases from V and 4 bases from J, the junction contained 5 bases not matched to a gene. CDR3 in amino acids: CASSATGAYNEQFF. For the CDR3, the DNA is TGTGCCAGCAGCGCCACAGGGGCGTACAATGAGCAGTTCTTC.

The sample holds a few counts of this clonotype. This chain joins TRBV7-2 and TRBJ1-5; 7 bases agree with TRBD1. Germline CDR1 is SGHTA and CDR2 is FQGNSA. V gave up 1 base and J gave up 11 bases; unmatched junction bases: 8. This CDR3 region has 14 residues. The DNA of the CDR3 is TGTGCCAGCAGCTTAGAAGGGGGCCTTATGTCCCAGCATTTT. This gives the protein CASSLEGGLMSQHF.

This clonotype was seen a few times. This chain joins TRBV18 and TRBJ2-7; the match to TRBD2 covers 7 bases. Germline CDR1 and CDR2: KGHSH and LQKENI. V dropped 1 base and J dropped 3; count of bases not matched to a gene: 3. The CDR3 length is 14 residues. The CDR3 bases are TGTGCCAGCTCACCACAGGGGAGGGACTACGAGCAGTACTTC. It encodes CASSPQGRDYEQYF.

There are a few counts of this clonotype. J is TRBJ2-1 and V is TRBV20-1; D unresolved. Trimming took off 4 bases at V and 9 bases at J, with 7 bases between the two ends. The CDR3 has 10 amino acids. Germline assignment: CDR1 DFQATT and CDR2 SNEGSKA (reference sequence). This CDR3 reads CSAKLGEQFF. The CDR3 DNA reads TGCAGTGCTAAGTTGGGTGAGCAGTTCTTC.

J is TRBJ1-6 and V is TRBV5-1, with D possibly matching TRBD1 (6 bases). This CDR3 is 15 amino acids long. The V end was cut by 0 bases, the J end by 10 bases, with 14 bases between. CDR1 is SGHRS and CDR2 is YFSETQ in the germline V gene. The CDR3 DNA is TGCGCCAGCAGCTTGGATTTGCTAGGGGGATCACCCCTCCACTTT. It encodes CASSLDLLGGSPLHF.